The 20 T cell receptor beta chains below were found in one sample sequenced in a study of blood T cell repertoires in COVID-19. Assay: immunoSEQ multiplex PCR; the TCRdb copy retains only in-frame clones and omits some. The profile shows about 150,000 clones, about 89% of them singletons. The specimen sequenced was peripheral blood. The receptors here all came from a man older than 75 with acute or convalescent COVID-19.

CDR3: CASSFKETQYF. The DNA of the CDR3 is TGTGCCAGCAGTTTTAAAGAGACCCAGTACTTC. This chain connects TRBV6-6 to TRBJ2-5; D remains ambiguous. The germline CDR1 and CDR2 sequences are MNHNY and SVGAGI (reference sequence). The ends were cut back, 4 bases at V and 3 bases at J, with 3 bases in the middle. This CDR3 has 11 residues.

This clone appeared a single time. The rearrangement uses TRBV7-8 and TRBJ2-2; possibly TRBD2 for D (6 bases). The CDR3 contains 16 residues. Germline V CDR1 and CDR2: SGHVS, FQNEAQ. Trimming left V 1 base short and J 0 bases short, with 9 bases between. The CDR3 DNA reads as TGTGCCAGCAGCTTAGTGGGCGGGGCGAACACCGGGGAGCTGTTTTTT. Translation: CASSLVGGANTGELFF. Full variable domain (outside the CDR3, taken from reference TRBV7-8 and TRBJ2-2): GAGVSQSPRYKVAKRGQDVALRCDPISGHVSLFWYQQALGQGPEFLTYFQNEAQLDKSGLPSDRFFAERPEGSVSTLKIQRTQQEDSAVYLCASSLVGGANTGELFFGEGSRLTVL.

This clone was found once. V usage is TRBV7-2 and J usage is TRBJ2-3, with 10 bases identical to TRBD2. This CDR3 contains 15 residues. J gave up 3 bases and V 3 bases, and 3 bases lay outside the gene matches. Germline CDR1 reads SGHTA; CDR2 reads FQGNSA. CDR3 loop: CASSFSGRLTDTQYF. The DNA of the CDR3 is TGTGCCAGCAGCTTTAGCGGGAGGTTGACAGATACGCAGTATTTT.

This chain connects TRBV2 to TRBJ2-2; 8 bases map to TRBD1. The CDR3 has 15 amino acids. Unmatched junction bases numbered 9, after V lost 6 bases and J lost 6 bases. Per germline, CDR1 SNHLY and CDR2 FYNNEI. This chain's CDR3 is CASSRDRWGSGELFF. CDR3 bases: TGTGCCAGCAGCCGGGACAGGTGGGGATCCGGGGAGCTGTTTTTT.

This clone showed up just once. J is TRBJ2-5 and V is TRBV5-1; TRBD2 might be the D (5 bases). With 5 bases removed from V and 0 bases from J, the gap between germline ends came to 17 bases. CDR3 length: 16 amino acids. Germline V gives CDR1 SGHRS, CDR2 YFSETQ. The CDR3 DNA reads as TGCGCCAGCAGACTCGGAGGATCCATGTACCAAGAGACCCAGTACTTC. Its translation is CASRLGGSMYQETQYF. Together with reference TRBV5-1 and TRBJ2-5, the CDR3 gives the full variable domain: KAGVTQTPRYLIKTRGQQVTLSCSPISGHRSVSWYQQTPGQGLQFLFEYFSETQRNKGNFPGRFSGRQFSNSRSEMNVSTLELGDSALYLCASRLGGSMYQETQYFGPGTRLLVL.

This clone has a single count. The rearrangement joins TRBV11-2 to TRBJ2-7; D may be TRBD1 (6 bases). There are 12 residues in the CDR3. Trimming shortened V by 5 bases and J by 6 bases, and 11 bases separated the two germline ends. Germline V gene lookup returns CDR1 SGHAT and CDR2 FQNNGV. CDR3 sequence reads: CASSVNRVEQYF. CDR3 coding DNA: TGTGCCAGCAGCGTAAACAGGGTCGAGCAGTACTTC.

The chain joins TRBV28 to TRBJ2-5, with 7 bases matching TRBD1. This CDR3 has 15 amino acids. Germline CDR1 and CDR2: MDHEN and SYDVKM. The V gene end was trimmed by 2 bases and the J gene end by 2 bases; junction bases not matched to a gene: 5. CDR3 nucleotide sequence: TGTGCCAGCAGTTTAGTCAGGGGGACGCAAGAGACCCAGTACTTC. Its translation is CASSLVRGTQETQYF.

The V and J genes are TRBV7-8 and TRBJ2-7; 8 bases agree with TRBD2. Germline assignment: CDR1 SGHVS and CDR2 FQNEAQ. V dropped 3 bases and J dropped 0; count of bases not matched to a gene: 4. CDR3 size: 15 residues. DNA of the CDR3: TGTGCCAGCAGCTTCGGGGGGGGAAGCTCCTACGAGCAGTACTTC. Its protein product is CASSFGGGSSYEQYF.

The CDR3 protein is CASSYSRGRGQETQYF. The CDR3 nucleotides read TGTGCCAGCAGTTACTCGAGAGGGCGGGGGCAAGAGACCCAGTACTTC. V gene TRBV6-5 combines with J gene TRBJ2-5; TRBD2 agrees at 7 bases. J gave up 2 bases and V 0 bases, and 6 bases lay outside the gene matches. Germline V gene sequence: CDR1 MNHEY, CDR2 SVGAGI. The CDR3 has 16 amino acids.

This clone was seen only a few times. V gene TRBV16 combines with J gene TRBJ2-1, with 9 bases that match TRBD1. CDR3 length: 16 residues. V dropped 4 bases and J dropped 2; count of bases not matched to a gene: 6. The V gene's germline CDR1 is KGHSY and CDR2 FQNENV. The CDR3 reads CASSPRDRATYNEQFF. Written as DNA, the CDR3 is TGTGCCAGCAGCCCCCGGGACAGGGCTACCTACAATGAGCAGTTCTTC.

The chain is built from TRBV19 and TRBJ1-2; 9 positions agree with TRBD1. The V segment lost 3 bases and the J segment 7 bases; nucleotides outside the gene matches: 3. Looked up from germline, CDR1 is LNHDA and CDR2 is SQIVND (reference sequence). This CDR3 comprises 13 residues. The CDR3 loop is CASSMTGGRGYTF. For the CDR3, the DNA is TGTGCCAGTAGTATGACAGGGGGACGTGGCTACACCTTC.

V usage is TRBV5-1 and J usage is TRBJ2-3; 8 bases match TRBD2. The CDR3 spans 16 residues. V shed 1 base, J shed 2 bases, and the junction held 6 bases outside the gene matches. Per the germline V gene, CDR1 is SGHRS and CDR2 is YFSETQ. CDR3 protein: CASSLFASGSTDTQYF. CDR3 coding DNA: TGCGCCAGCAGCTTGTTCGCTAGCGGGTCCACAGATACGCAGTATTTT.

The chain employs TRBV18 and TRBJ1-3; 9 nucleotides align to TRBD1. This CDR3 contains 15 residues. CDR1 KGHSH and CDR2 LQKENI come from the germline V gene. The J segment lost 4 bases and the V segment lost 3 bases, leaving 4 bases of the junction unmatched. The CDR3 region is CASSPRQGDGNTIYF. For the CDR3, the DNA is TGTGCCAGCTCACCGAGACAGGGGGACGGAAACACCATATATTTT.

This rearrangement joins TRBV19 to TRBJ1-2; 12 nucleotides match TRBD1. J was trimmed by 7 bases and V by 6 bases; bases with no gene match: 6. Per the germline V gene, CDR1 is LNHDA and CDR2 is SQIVND (reference sequence). This CDR3 spans 14 amino acids. The CDR3 spells CASRPGQGASGYTF. DNA of the CDR3: TGTGCCAGTAGGCCGGGACAGGGGGCTTCTGGCTACACCTTC.

The chain joins TRBV5-1 to TRBJ2-5, with TRBD1 matching over 7 bases. Germline V gene data show CDR1 as SGHRS and CDR2 as YFSETQ. The J segment lost 5 bases and the V segment lost 4 bases, leaving 5 bases of the junction unmatched. The CDR3 totals 13 residues. The CDR3 DNA sequence: TGCGCCAGCAGCCCGACAGGGCAGGAGACCCAGTACTTC. Translating gives CASSPTGQETQYF.

The chain combines TRBV5-1 with TRBJ2-5; D is unresolved. Deletions cut 1 base from V and 5 bases from J, with 9 bases between. CDR1 SGHRS and CDR2 YFSETQ come from the germline V gene. This CDR3 spans 13 amino acids. CDR3: CASSLQELETQYF. The CDR3 bases are TGCGCCAGCAGCTTGCAGGAACTTGAGACCCAGTACTTC.

This chain connects TRBV5-1 to TRBJ2-1; weak D call: TRBD2 (5 bases). Germline V gives CDR1 SGHRS, CDR2 YFSETQ. The CDR3 totals 15 residues. V lost 0 bases to trimming and J lost 7 bases, with 14 bases between them. CDR3 residues: CASSLGSLVANEQFF. The CDR3, as DNA: TGCGCCAGCAGCTTGGGGTCACTAGTCGCAAATGAGCAGTTCTTC.

This chain links TRBV7-9 with TRBJ2-1; tentative D call: TRBD1 (6 bases). This CDR3 has 13 residues. The germline V gene encodes CDR1 SEHNR and CDR2 FQNEAQ (reference sequence). The V gene lost 5 bases and the J gene lost 8 bases, with 13 bases spanning the gap. The CDR3 DNA follows: TGTGCCAGCAGCACGGACAGAACCTATGAGCAGTTCTTC. It specifies CASSTDRTYEQFF.

The chain couples TRBV5-1 to TRBJ2-2; D is perhaps TRBD2 (6 bases). The germline V gene has CDR1 SGHRS and CDR2 YFSETQ. V lost 4 bases, J lost 4 bases, and 17 bases lay in between. The CDR3 covers 16 residues. CDR3 DNA: TGCGCCAGCAGCCTGGCGGACGGCGGGGTCACCGGGGAGCTGTTTTTT. Translating it yields CASSLADGGVTGELFF. Full variable domain (outside the CDR3, taken from reference TRBV5-1 and TRBJ2-2): KAGVTQTPRYLIKTRGQQVTLSCSPISGHRSVSWYQQTPGQGLQFLFEYFSETQRNKGNFPGRFSGRQFSNSRSEMNVSTLELGDSALYLCASSLADGGVTGELFFGEGSRLTVL.

The CDR3 DNA sequence: TGTGCCAGCAGTTCCGGGGGACGGGGGGGTGAGACCCAGTACTTC. Its protein is CASSSGGRGGETQYF. V gene TRBV6-5 combines with J gene TRBJ2-5, with TRBD2 identical over 8 bases. CDR3 length equals 15 residues. The V segment lost 4 bases and the J segment 5 bases; nucleotides outside the gene matches: 9. Germline CDR1 reads MNHEY; CDR2 reads SVGAGI.